This entry is about one TCR beta chain. What it recognizes is unknown. This entry is derived from a study of T cells in tuberculosis. About the research overall: T cells were selected with CD1B tetramers loaded with glucose monomycolate. Whole-study findings and limits: Active tuberculosis TCR-alpha repertoires lay closer to GMM-specific TCRs than IGRA-negative controls, suggesting clonal expansion.

CDR1 is MNHNS, CDR2 SASEGT, per germline. CDR3 length: 13 amino acids. Between the trimmed V and J ends, which lost 5 bases and 4 bases, there was a span of 12 bases. Adolescents were screened for latent TB by skin test and IGRA. Produced via immunoSEQ multiplex PCR; TCRdb's table is partial and in-frame only. This table has 45,000 or so clones, over 90% appearing once. The gene calls are TRBV6-1 and TRBJ2-7, with TRBD1 as a possible D gene (6 bases). This TCR was recovered from a donor aged 10-30 years with latent tuberculosis or without tuberculosis infection. The source material was PBMCs. CDR3 coding DNA: TGTGCCAGCAGTACTAATACAGGGTACGAGCAGTACTTC. This gives the protein CASSTNTGYEQYF.